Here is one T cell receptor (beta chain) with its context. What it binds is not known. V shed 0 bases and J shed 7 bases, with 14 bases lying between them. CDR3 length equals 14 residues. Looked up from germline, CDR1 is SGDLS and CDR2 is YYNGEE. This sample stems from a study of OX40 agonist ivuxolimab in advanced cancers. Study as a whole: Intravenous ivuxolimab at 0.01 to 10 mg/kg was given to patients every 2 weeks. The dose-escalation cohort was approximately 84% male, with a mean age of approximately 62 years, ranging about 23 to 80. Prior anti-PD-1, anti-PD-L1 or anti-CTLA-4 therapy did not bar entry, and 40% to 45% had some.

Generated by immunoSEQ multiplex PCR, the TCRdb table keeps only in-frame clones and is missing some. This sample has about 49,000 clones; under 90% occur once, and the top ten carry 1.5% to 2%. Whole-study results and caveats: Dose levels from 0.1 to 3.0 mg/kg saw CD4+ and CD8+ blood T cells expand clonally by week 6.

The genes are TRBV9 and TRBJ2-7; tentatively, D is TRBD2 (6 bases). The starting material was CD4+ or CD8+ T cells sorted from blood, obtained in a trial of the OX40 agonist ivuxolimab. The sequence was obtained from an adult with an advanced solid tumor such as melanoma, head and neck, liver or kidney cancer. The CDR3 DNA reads TGTGCCAGCAGCGTAGAGGAAGGGACTCGGGAGCAGTACTTC. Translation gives CASSVEEGTREQYF.